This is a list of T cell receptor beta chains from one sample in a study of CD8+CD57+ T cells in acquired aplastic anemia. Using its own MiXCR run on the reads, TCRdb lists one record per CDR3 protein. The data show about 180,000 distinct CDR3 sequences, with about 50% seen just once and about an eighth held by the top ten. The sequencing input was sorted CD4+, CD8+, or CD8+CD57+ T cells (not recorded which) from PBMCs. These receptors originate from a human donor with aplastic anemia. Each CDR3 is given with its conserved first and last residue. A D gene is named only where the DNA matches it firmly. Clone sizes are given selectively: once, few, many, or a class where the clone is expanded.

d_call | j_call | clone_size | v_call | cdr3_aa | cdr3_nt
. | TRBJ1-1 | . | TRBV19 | CASSKGGTEAFF | TGTGCCAGTAGTAAAGGGGGTACTGAAGCTTTCTTT
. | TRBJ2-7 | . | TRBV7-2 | CASSSGGYYEQYF | TGTGCCAGCAGCTCTGGTGGGTACTACGAGCAGTACTTC
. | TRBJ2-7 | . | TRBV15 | CATSRDIPYEQYF | TGTGCCACCAGCAGAGACATCCCCTACGAGCAGTACTTC
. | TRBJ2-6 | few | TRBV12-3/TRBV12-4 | CASSLPNFESSGANVLTF | TGTGCCAGCAGTCTACCTAACTTCGAAAGCTCTGGGGCCAACGTCCTGACTTTC
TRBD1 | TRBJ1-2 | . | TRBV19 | CASSGTGGNYGYTF | TGTGCCAGTAGCGGGACAGGGGGGAACTATGGCTACACCTTC
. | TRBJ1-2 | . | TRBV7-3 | CASSLTGDNRIYGYTF | TGTGCCAGCAGCTTAACGGGGGACAATAGGATCTATGGCTACACCTTC
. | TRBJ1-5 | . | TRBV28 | CASSPPVQPSYQPQHF | TGTGCCAGCAGTCCTCCAGTTCAACCGAGTTATCAGCCCCAGCATTTT
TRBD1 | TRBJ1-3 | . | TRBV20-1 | CSARQGASSGNTVYF | TGCAGTGCCAGACAGGGGGCGAGCTCTGGAAACACCGTATATTTT
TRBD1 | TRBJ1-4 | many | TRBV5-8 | CASTGQGAGFEKLFF | TGTGCCAGCACCGGACAGGGGGCGGGATTTGAAAAACTGTTTTTT
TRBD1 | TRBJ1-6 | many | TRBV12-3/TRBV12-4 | CASSSPPGTGNLNSPLHF | TGTGCCAGCAGTTCCCCCCCCGGGACAGGCAACCTCAATTCACCCCTCCACTTT
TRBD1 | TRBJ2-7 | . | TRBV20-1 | CSQDRGREQYF | TGCAGTCAGGACAGGGGGCGTGAGCAGTACTTC
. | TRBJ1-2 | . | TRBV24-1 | CATSDSTVAYGYTF | TGTGCCACCAGTGATTCGACAGTCGCCTATGGCTACACCTTC
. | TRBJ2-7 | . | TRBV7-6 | CASSLIADYEQYF | TGTGCCAGCAGCTTAATCGCGGACTACGAGCAGTACTTC
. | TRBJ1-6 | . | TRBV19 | CASTGRSNSPLHF | TGTGCCAGTACTGGACGGTCCAATTCACCCCTCCACTTC
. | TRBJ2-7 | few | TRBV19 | CASSMVSSSHEQYF | TGTGCCAGTAGTATGGTATCGAGTTCCCACGAGCAGTACTTC
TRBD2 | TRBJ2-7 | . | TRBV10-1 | CARPGLGGIQQYF | TGCGCCAGGCCGGGACTAGGAGGTATCCAGCAGTACTTC
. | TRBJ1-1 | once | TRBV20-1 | CSASYQAPLGEAFF | TGCAGTGCTAGCTATCAGGCGCCCCTAGGCGAAGCTTTCTTT
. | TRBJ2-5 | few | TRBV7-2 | CASSSRTVETQYF | TGTGCCAGCAGCTCCCGGACAGTTGAGACCCAGTACTTC
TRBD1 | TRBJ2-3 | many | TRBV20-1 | CSARPHTGGTGGMGDTQYF | TGCAGTGCTAGACCCCATACCGGAGGGACAGGGGGCATGGGAGATACGCAGTATTTT
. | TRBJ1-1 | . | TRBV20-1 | CSARQQEGRAFF | TGCAGTGCTAGACAACAGGAGGGGAGGGCTTTCTTT
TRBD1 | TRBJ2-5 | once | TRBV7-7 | CASSLSLRGQETQYF | TGTGCTAGCAGCCTAAGCCTAAGGGGACAGGAGACCCAGTACTTC
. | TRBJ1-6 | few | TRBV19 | CASSSLGASPLHF | TGTGCCAGTAGCTCTCTGGGGGCATCACCCCTCCACTTT
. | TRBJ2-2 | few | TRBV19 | CASSPQTGELFF | TGTGCCAGTAGTCCTCAGACCGGGGAGCTGTTTTTT
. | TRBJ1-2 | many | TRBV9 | CASSASSDLYRF | TGTGCCAGCAGCGCCTCATCCGACCTTTATCGGTTC
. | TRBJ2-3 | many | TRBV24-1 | CATSSGHPGPDTQYF | TGTGCCACCAGTTCGGGACATCCCGGGCCAGATACGCAGTATTTT
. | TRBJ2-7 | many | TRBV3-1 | CASSQDWGNEQYF | TGTGCCAGCAGCCAAGACTGGGGGAATGAGCAGTACTTC
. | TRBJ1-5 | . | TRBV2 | CASSPGTGDQPQHF | TGTGCCAGCAGCCCCGGCACTGGGGATCAGCCCCAGCATTTT
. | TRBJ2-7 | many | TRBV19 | CASSIKGGGGEHYEQYF | TGTGCCAGTAGTATAAAGGGAGGGGGGGGCGAGCACTACGAGCAGTACTTC
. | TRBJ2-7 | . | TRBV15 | CATSRPVGPQGYEQYF | TGTGCCACCAGCAGACCCGTGGGGCCCCAAGGGTACGAGCAGTACTTC
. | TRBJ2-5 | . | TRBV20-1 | CSARDDQESQYF | TGCAGTGCTAGGGACGATCAAGAGTCCCAGTACTTC
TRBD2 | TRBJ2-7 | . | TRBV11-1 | CASSLALWEGSYEQYF | TGTGCCAGCAGCTTAGCGCTCTGGGAGGGATCCTACGAGCAGTACTTC
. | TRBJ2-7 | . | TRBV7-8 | CASSLFAYEQYF | TGTGCCAGCAGCTTATTCGCCTACGAGCAGTACTTC
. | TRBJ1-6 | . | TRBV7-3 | CASSQETAGNSPLHF | TGTGCCAGCAGCCAAGAGACGGCAGGGAATTCACCCCTCCACTTT
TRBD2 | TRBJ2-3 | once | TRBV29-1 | CSASQLATQHTDTQYF | TGCAGCGCTAGTCAACTAGCGACCCAGCACACAGATACGCAGTATTTT
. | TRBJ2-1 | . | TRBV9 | CASSLNDEQFF | TGTGCCAGCAGCCTTAACGATGAGCAGTTCTTC
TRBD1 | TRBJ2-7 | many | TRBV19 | CASSIAYRDRALQSSYEQYF | TGTGCCAGTAGTATAGCGTACCGGGACAGGGCCCTTCAGAGCTCCTACGAGCAGTACTTC
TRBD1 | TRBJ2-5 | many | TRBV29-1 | CSVAGQGLETQYF | TGCAGCGTAGCGGGACAGGGGTTGGAGACCCAGTACTTC
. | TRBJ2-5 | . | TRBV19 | CASSIGQQETQCF | TGTGCTAGTAGTATTGGGCAACAAGAGACCCAGTGCTTC
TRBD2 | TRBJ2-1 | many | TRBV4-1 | CASSRAAGGANEQFF | TGCGCCAGCAGCCGGGCGGCGGGAGGGGCGAATGAGCAGTTCTTC
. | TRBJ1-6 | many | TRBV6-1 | CASSEGGVSPLHF | TGTGCCAGCAGTGAAGGTGGGGTTTCACCCCTCCACTTT
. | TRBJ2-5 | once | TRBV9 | CASSVGGIDSETQYF | TGTGCCAGCAGCGTAGGAGGGATTGATTCGGAGACCCAGTACTTC
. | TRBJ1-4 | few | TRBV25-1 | CASSESAGSTNEKLFF | TGTGCCAGCAGTGAATCCGCAGGTTCCACTAATGAAAAACTGTTTTTT
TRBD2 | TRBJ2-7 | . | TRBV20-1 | CSARDPGGETYEQYF | TGCAGTGCTAGAGATCCCGGGGGGGAAACCTACGAGCAGTACTTC
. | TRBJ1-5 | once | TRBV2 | CASSEEGGNSNQPQHF | TGTGCCAGCAGTGAAGAGGGTGGGAATAGCAATCAGCCCCAACATTTT
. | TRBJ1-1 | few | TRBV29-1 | CSGSNTEAFF | TGCAGCGGATCGAACACTGAAGCTTTCTTT
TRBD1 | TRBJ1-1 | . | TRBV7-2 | CASRGVGTVNTEAFF | TGTGCCAGCAGGGGGGTGGGGACAGTGAACACTGAAGCTTTCTTT
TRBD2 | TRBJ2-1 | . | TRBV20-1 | CSAQLAGAYNEQFF | TGCAGTGCACAGCTAGCGGGGGCCTACAATGAGCAGTTCTTC